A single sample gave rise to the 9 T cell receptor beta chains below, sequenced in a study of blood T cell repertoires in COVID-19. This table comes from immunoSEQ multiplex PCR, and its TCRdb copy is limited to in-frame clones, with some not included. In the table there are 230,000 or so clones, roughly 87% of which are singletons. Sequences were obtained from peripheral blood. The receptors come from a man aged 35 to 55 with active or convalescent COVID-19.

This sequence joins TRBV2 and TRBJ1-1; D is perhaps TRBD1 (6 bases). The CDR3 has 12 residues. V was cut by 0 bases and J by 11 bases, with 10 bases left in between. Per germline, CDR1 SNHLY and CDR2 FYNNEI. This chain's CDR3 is CASSEALQGAFF. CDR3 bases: TGTGCCAGCAGTGAAGCGCTTCAGGGGGCTTTCTTT.

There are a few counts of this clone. The CDR3 bases are TGTGCCTGGACCCGAGGAAGGTCGCCTCAGGAAAAACTGTTTTTT. Amino acid sequence: CAWTRGRSPQEKLFF. V is TRBV30 and J is TRBJ1-4; D gene ambiguous. The germline V gene has CDR1 GTSNPN and CDR2 SVGIG (reference sequence). The CDR3 has 15 residues. V was clipped by 4 bases and J by 8 bases, with 20 bases between them. The full variable domain, in which reference TRBV30 and TRBJ1-4 provide the parts outside the CDR3, is SQTIHQWPATLVQPVGSPLSLECTVEGTSNPNLYWYRQAAGRGLQLLFYSVGIGQISSEVPQNLSASRPQDRQFILSSKKLLLSDSGFYLCAWTRGRSPQEKLFFGSGTQLSVL.

This CDR3 is CATSRDRGGQAPLHF. The CDR3 region has the DNA TGTGCCACCAGCAGGGACAGGGGCGGACAGGCACCCCTCCACTTT. The chain carries TRBV15 and TRBJ1-6; 9 bases line up with TRBD1. This CDR3 contains 15 residues. Trimming removed 3 bases from V and 11 bases from J; junction bases left unmatched: 8. Germline V lookup: CDR1 LNHNV, CDR2 YYDKDF (reference sequence). Variable domain in full (rest from reference TRBV15 and TRBJ1-6): DAMVIQNPRYQVTQFGKPVTLSCSQTLNHNVMYWYQQKSSQAPKLLFHYYDKDFNNEADTPDNFQSRRPNTSFCFLDIRSPGLGDTAMYLCATSRDRGGQAPLHFGNGTRLTVT.

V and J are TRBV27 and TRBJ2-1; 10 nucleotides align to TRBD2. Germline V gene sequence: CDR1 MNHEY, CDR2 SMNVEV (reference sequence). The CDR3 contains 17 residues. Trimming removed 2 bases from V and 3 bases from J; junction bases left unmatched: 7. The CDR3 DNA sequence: TGTGCCAGCAGTTTAAGGAGCGGGAGGGCCTTCTACAATGAGCAGTTCTTC. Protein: CASSLRSGRAFYNEQFF.

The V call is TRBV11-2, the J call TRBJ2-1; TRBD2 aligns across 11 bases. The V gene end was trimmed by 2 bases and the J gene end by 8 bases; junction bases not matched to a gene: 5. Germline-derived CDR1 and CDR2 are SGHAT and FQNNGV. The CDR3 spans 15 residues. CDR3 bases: TGTGCCAGCAGCTTAACTAGCGGGAGTACCCATGAGCAGTTCTTC. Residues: CASSLTSGSTHEQFF.

CDR3 region: CASSPTSGRNEQFF. In nucleotides, the CDR3 is TGTGCCAGCAGCCCCACTAGCGGGAGGAATGAGCAGTTCTTC. The genes are TRBV7-9 and TRBJ2-1, with 12 positions matching TRBD2. V shed 5 bases, J shed 7 bases, and the junction held 3 bases outside the gene matches. The CDR3 extends over 14 amino acids. The germline CDR1 and CDR2 sequences are SEHNR and FQNEAQ (reference sequence).

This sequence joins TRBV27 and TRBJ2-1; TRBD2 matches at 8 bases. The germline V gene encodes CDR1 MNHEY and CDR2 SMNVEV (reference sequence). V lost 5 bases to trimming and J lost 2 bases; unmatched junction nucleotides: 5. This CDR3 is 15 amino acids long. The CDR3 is CASSPSGRPYNEQFF. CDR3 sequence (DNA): TGTGCCAGCAGTCCGAGCGGGAGACCCTACAATGAGCAGTTCTTC.

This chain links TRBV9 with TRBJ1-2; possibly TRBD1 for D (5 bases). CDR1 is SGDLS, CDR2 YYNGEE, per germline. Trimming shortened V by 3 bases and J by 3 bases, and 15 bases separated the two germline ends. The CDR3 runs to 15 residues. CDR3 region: CASSAAGGGDYGYTF. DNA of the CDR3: TGTGCCAGCAGCGCCGCCGGGGGAGGCGACTATGGCTACACCTTC.

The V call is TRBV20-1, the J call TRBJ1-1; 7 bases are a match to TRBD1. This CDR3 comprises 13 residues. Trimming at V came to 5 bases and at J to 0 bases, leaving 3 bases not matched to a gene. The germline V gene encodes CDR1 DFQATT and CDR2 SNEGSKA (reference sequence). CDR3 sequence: CSARGTVNTEAFF. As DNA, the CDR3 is TGCAGTGCTCGTGGGACAGTGAACACTGAAGCTTTCTTT.